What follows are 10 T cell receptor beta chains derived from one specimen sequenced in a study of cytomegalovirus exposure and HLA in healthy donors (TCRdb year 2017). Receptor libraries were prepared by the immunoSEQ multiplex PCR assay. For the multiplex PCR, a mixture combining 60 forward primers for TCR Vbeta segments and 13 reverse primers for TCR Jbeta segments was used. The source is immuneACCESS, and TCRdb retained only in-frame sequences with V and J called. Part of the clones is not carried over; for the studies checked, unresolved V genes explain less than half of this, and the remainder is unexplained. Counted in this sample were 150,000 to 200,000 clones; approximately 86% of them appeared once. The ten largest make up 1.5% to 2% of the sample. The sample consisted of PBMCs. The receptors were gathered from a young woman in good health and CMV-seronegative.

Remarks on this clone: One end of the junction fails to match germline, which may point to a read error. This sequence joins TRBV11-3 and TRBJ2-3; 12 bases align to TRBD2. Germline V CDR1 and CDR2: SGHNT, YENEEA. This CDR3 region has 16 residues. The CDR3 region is CASSLETSGSGDTQYF. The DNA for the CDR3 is TGTGCCAGCAGCCTAGAGACTAGCGGGAGTGGGGATACGCAGTATTTT.

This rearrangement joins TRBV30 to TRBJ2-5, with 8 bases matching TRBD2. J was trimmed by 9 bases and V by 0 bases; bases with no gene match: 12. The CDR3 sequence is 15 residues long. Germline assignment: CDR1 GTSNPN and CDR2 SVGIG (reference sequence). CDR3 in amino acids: CAWSVQGTSSGAQYF. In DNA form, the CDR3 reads TGTGCCTGGAGTGTACAAGGGACTAGTAGTGGGGCCCAGTACTTC.

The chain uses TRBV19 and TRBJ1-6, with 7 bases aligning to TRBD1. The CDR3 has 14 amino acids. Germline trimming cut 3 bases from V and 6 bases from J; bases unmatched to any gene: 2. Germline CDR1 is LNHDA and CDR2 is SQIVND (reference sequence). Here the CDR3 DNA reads TGTGCCAGTAGTATGGGACAGCGTAATTCACCCCTCCACTTT. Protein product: CASSMGQRNSPLHF.

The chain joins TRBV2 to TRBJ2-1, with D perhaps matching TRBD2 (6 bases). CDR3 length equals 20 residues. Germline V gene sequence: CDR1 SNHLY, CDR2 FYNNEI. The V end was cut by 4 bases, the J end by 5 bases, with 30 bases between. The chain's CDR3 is CASSARGLGGRPNGNNEQFF. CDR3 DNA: TGTGCCAGCAGTGCACGGGGTCTGGGAGGACGGCCCAATGGGAACAATGAGCAGTTCTTC.

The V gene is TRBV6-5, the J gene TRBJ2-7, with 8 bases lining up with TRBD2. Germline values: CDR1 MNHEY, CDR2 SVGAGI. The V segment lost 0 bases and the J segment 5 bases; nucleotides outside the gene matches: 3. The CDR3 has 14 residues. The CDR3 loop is CASSYSFGRDEQYF. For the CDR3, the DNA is TGTGCCAGCAGTTACTCCTTCGGGAGGGACGAGCAGTACTTC.

CDR3 coding DNA: TGCGCCAGCAGCCCCAGGACAAACGCTAATGAAAAACTGTTTTTT. Protein product: CASSPRTNANEKLFF. The chain uses TRBV5-1 and TRBJ1-4; D might be TRBD1 (5 bases). The V gene's germline CDR1 is SGHRS and CDR2 YFSETQ. V lost 4 bases to trimming and J lost 3 bases, with 13 bases between them. The CDR3 totals 15 residues.

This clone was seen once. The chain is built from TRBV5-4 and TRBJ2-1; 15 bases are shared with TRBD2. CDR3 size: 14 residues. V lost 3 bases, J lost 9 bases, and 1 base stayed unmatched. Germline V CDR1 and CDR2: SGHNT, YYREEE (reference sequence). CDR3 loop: CASSSGLAGGEQFF. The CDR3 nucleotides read TGTGCCAGCAGCTCGGGACTAGCGGGGGGTGAGCAGTTCTTC.

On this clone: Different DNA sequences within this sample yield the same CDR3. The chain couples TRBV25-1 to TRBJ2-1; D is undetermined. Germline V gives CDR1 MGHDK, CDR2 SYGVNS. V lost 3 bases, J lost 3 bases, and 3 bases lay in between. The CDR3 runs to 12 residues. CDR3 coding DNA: TGTGCCAGCAGTGACTACTACAATGAGCAGTTCTTC. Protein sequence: CASSDYYNEQFF. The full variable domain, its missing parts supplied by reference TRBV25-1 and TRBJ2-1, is EADIYQTPRYLVIGTGKKITLECSQTMGHDKMYWYQQDPGMELHLIHYSYGVNSTEKGDLSSESTVSRIRTEHFPLTLESARPSHTSQYLCASSDYYNEQFFGPGTRLTVL.

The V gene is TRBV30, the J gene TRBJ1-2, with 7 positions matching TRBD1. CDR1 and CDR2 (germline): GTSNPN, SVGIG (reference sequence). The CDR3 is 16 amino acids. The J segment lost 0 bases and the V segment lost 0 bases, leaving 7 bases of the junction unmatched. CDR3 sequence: CAWSVAWGTANYGYTF. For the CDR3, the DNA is TGTGCCTGGAGTGTAGCATGGGGGACAGCTAACTATGGCTACACCTTC.

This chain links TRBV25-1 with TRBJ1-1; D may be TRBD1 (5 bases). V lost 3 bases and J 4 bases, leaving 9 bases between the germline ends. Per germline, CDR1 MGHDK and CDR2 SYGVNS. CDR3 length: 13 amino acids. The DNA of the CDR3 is TGTGCCAGCAGTGACGGGGGGACCACTGAAGCTTTCTTT. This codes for CASSDGGTTEAFF.